Sequencing of this T cell receptor (beta chain) was carried out in a study of blood T cell repertoires in COVID-19. Study information: From T cells, B-cell-depleted T cells, or PBMCs came the material, which was cDNA or gDNA.

Original processing notes: Counts of nucleated cells, estimated from reference gene primer amplification, were obtained. Profiled with immunoSEQ multiplex PCR; TCRdb holds only in-frame clones, not every one. Clone size and the V and J calls come from that table; the DNA yielded D and trimming. The table includes about 59,000 clones, under 90% detected once. This CDR3 is built from 11 residues. The V end lost 4 bases, the J end lost 2 bases, and 4 bases lay between the germline ends. Germline CDR1 reads SGHRS; CDR2 reads YFSETQ. Sequenced input: peripheral blood. This sequence was found in an elderly woman with active or convalescent COVID-19. The V gene is TRBV5-1, the J gene TRBJ2-7, with D unclear. As DNA, the CDR3 is TGCGCCAGCAGCCCTGCCTACGAGCAGTACTTC. Its protein is CASSPAYEQYF.